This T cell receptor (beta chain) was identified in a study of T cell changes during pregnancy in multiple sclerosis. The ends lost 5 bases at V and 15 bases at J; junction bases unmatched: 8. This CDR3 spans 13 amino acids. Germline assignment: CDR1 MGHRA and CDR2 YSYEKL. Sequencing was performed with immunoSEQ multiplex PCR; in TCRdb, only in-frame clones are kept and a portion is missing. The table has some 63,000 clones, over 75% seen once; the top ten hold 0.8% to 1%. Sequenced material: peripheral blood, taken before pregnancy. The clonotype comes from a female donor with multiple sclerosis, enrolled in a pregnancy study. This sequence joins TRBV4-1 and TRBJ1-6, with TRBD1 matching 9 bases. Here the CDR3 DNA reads TGCGCCAGCAGCGTACGGGACAGGGAAGGCCTCCACTTT. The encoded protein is CASSVRDREGLHF.